This T cell receptor (beta chain) derives from a study of HIV-infected patients and healthy controls. V dropped 0 bases and J dropped 2; count of bases not matched to a gene: 7. CDR1 and CDR2 (germline): SGHRS, YFSETQ. This CDR3 comprises 17 residues. This clonotype was picked up many times. TCRdb passed the 5' RACE reads through MiXCR, listing each CDR3 protein once. The top ten clones hold 33% of a sample with more than 15,000 distinct CDR3 sequences, roughly 19% of them seen once. This sequence was found in a human donor in good health. The sequenced sample was CD8+ T cells from blood. V usage is TRBV5-1 and J usage is TRBJ2-7; 11 bases agree with TRBD2. The DNA of the CDR3 is TGCGCCAGCAGCTTGGCGCCGGGACTAGCGGAGACCTACGAGCAGTACTTC. It translates to CASSLAPGLAETYEQYF.